This entry lists 23 T cell receptor beta chains sequenced from one sample in a study of OX40 agonist ivuxolimab in advanced cancers. TCRdb's table, derived via immunoSEQ multiplex PCR, lists solely in-frame clones and lacks some. The table has around 60,000 clones, roughly nine tenths seen once. The sample here was CD4+ or CD8+ T cells sorted from blood, taken in a trial of the OX40 agonist ivuxolimab. These receptors were collected from an adult with an advanced solid tumor such as melanoma, head and neck, liver or kidney cancer.

The chain couples TRBV29-1 to TRBJ2-1; 9 bases align to TRBD1. V trimming: 6 bases; J trimming: 3 bases; junction bases outside the gene matches: 6. Germline CDR1 is SQVTM and CDR2 is ANQGSEA. This CDR3 is 14 amino acids long. This CDR3 is CSVGDRASYNEQFF. The CDR3 region has the DNA TGCAGCGTCGGGGACAGGGCGAGCTACAATGAGCAGTTCTTC.

The chain joins TRBV19 to TRBJ2-2; a weak D match, TRBD1 (5 bases). Germline-derived CDR1 and CDR2 are LNHDA and SQIVND (reference sequence). Trimming cost V 10 bases and J 5 bases, with 14 bases left between them. This CDR3 spans 13 amino acids. The CDR3 spells CATGTGYTGELFF. The CDR3, as DNA: TGTGCCACCGGAACAGGTTATACCGGGGAGCTGTTTTTT.

The V gene is TRBV30, the J gene TRBJ2-3; 7 positions agree with TRBD2. Germline CDR1 and CDR2: GTSNPN and SVGIG (reference sequence). This CDR3 has 15 residues. The trim removed 1 base at V and 3 bases at J, leaving 7 bases unmatched. This CDR3 is CAWSAGGGPTDTQYF. Here the CDR3 DNA reads TGTGCCTGGAGTGCGGGCGGGGGACCAACAGATACGCAGTATTTT.

The V and J genes are TRBV15 and TRBJ1-5; D gene uncertain. V was pared by 0 bases and J by 5 bases, with 2 bases between. The length of the CDR3 is 12 residues. Germline V gene sequence: CDR1 LNHNV, CDR2 YYDKDF (reference sequence). CDR3 amino acids: CATSRDDQPQHF. The CDR3 DNA reads as TGTGCCACCAGCAGAGACGATCAGCCCCAGCATTTT.

Here the CDR3 reads CASSQGQGANYGYTF. CDR3 in DNA: TGCGCCAGCAGCCAAGGACAGGGGGCAAACTATGGCTACACCTTC. The V and J genes are TRBV4-1 and TRBJ1-2; 10 bases match TRBD1. The trim removed 1 base at V and 2 bases at J, leaving 1 base unmatched. The germline V gene encodes CDR1 MGHRA and CDR2 YSYEKL. The CDR3 is 15 amino acids.

V is TRBV6-6 and J is TRBJ1-1; TRBD1 is a possible D gene (6 bases). Germline CDR1 and CDR2: MNHNY and SVGAGI (reference sequence). Deletions cut 4 bases from V and 5 bases from J, with 17 bases between. CDR3 size: 15 residues. CDR3 DNA: TGTGCCAGCAGTTCGAGCGGGGGGCGCAGAACTGAAGCTTTCTTT. Its protein product is CASSSSGGRRTEAFF.

This chain uses TRBV6-5 with TRBJ2-1, with 10 bases that match TRBD2. CDR3 length: 16 amino acids. V trimming: 0 bases; J trimming: 2 bases; junction bases outside the gene matches: 1. Germline-derived CDR1 and CDR2 are MNHEY and SVGAGI. The DNA for the CDR3 is TGTGCCAGCAGTTACTCCCTAGCGGGGGCCTACAATGAGCAGTTCTTC. Translating gives CASSYSLAGAYNEQFF.

V and J are TRBV29-1 and TRBJ1-1, with D unclear. The germline V gene encodes CDR1 SQVTM and CDR2 ANQGSEA. V lost 7 bases, J lost 3 bases, and 9 bases lay in between. The CDR3 totals 11 residues. CDR3 coding DNA: TGCAGCGCTAGAAGGGACACTGAAGCTTTCTTT. Translated: CSARRDTEAFF.

The chain uses TRBV18 and TRBJ2-7; 9 bases agree with TRBD1. V was clipped by 6 bases and J by 2 bases; unmatched bases: 5. Looked up from germline, CDR1 is KGHSH and CDR2 is LQKENI. The CDR3 runs 14 residues. DNA of the CDR3: TGTGCCAGCTCGGGGGACAGGGCCACCTACGAGCAGTACTTC. This translates into CASSGDRATYEQYF.

In its sample, this clone was seen once. The chain links TRBV7-2 to TRBJ2-5; 13 bases agree with TRBD2. CDR3 length equals 16 residues. V gave up 5 bases and J gave up 5 bases; unmatched junction bases: 8. Germline V gene data show CDR1 as SGHTA and CDR2 as FQGNSA. Written as DNA, the CDR3 is TGTGCCAGCAGCAAACTAGCGGGGGGGACCACGGAGACCCAGTACTTC. Its protein is CASSKLAGGTTETQYF.

The chain couples TRBV11-2 to TRBJ2-1; 9 bases are shared with TRBD2. CDR1 and CDR2 (germline): SGHAT, FQNNGV. The CDR3 length is 15 residues. The trim removed 1 base at V and 5 bases at J, leaving 3 bases unmatched. In DNA form, the CDR3 reads TGTGCCAGCAGCTTAGCACTAGCGGGCGACAATGAGCAGTTCTTC. Its translation: CASSLALAGDNEQFF.

This clone has a single count. The chain is built from TRBV9 and TRBJ2-3, with 11 bases identical to TRBD2. Per the germline V gene, CDR1 is SGDLS and CDR2 is YYNGEE. The trim removed 3 bases at V and 0 bases at J, leaving 3 bases unmatched. The CDR3 length is 16 residues. This CDR3 reads CASSAGLAASTDTQYF. In DNA form, the CDR3 reads TGTGCCAGCAGCGCGGGACTAGCGGCCAGCACAGATACGCAGTATTTT.

The J gene is TRBJ2-5, the V gene TRBV6-5, with D possibly being TRBD2 (6 bases). The germline gives CDR1 MNHEY, CDR2 SVGAGI. CDR3 length equals 15 residues. The ends were cut back, 6 bases at V and 1 base at J, with 15 bases in the middle. Here the CDR3 reads CASSTGTGFQETQYF. CDR3 DNA sequence: TGTGCCAGCAGCACCGGGACTGGATTCCAAGAGACCCAGTACTTC.

The chain links TRBV7-2 to TRBJ2-5; no clear D gene. Germline values: CDR1 SGHTA, CDR2 FQGNSA. Trimming stripped 1 base from V and 1 base from J, with 10 bases between. This CDR3 is 15 amino acids long. For the CDR3, the DNA is TGTGCCAGCAGCTTAGAAGGGTGGGGCCAAGAGACCCAGTACTTC. Its translation: CASSLEGWGQETQYF.

The rearrangement joins TRBV28 to TRBJ1-2; D remains ambiguous. The ends were cut back, 6 bases at V and 6 bases at J, with 23 bases in the middle. The CDR3 has 16 residues. CDR1 is MDHEN, CDR2 SYDVKM, per germline. This chain's CDR3 is CASSEAGFTALNGYTF. CDR3 nucleotides: TGTGCCAGCAGCGAAGCAGGTTTTACGGCCCTCAATGGCTACACCTTC.

CDR3 amino acids: CASSLDGRSGQETQYF. The CDR3 DNA follows: TGCGCCAGCAGCTTGGATGGACGGAGTGGTCAAGAGACCCAGTACTTC. The chain couples TRBV5-1 to TRBJ2-5; no firm D call. Trimming took 0 bases from V and 2 from J, leaving 14 bases between them. This CDR3 is 16 amino acids long. Looked up from germline, CDR1 is SGHRS and CDR2 is YFSETQ.

The rearrangement joins TRBV7-9 to TRBJ1-5; 10 nucleotides align to TRBD1. CDR1 and CDR2 from the germline V gene are SEHNR and FQNEAQ (reference sequence). The V and J ends lost 1 base and 6 bases, in that order; junction bases with no gene match: 9. This CDR3 contains 17 residues. CDR3 bases: TGTGCCAGCAGCTTAGAGTTCGGGACAGGGGTTGGTCAGCCCCAGCATTTT. It encodes CASSLEFGTGVGQPQHF.

This rearrangement joins TRBV28 to TRBJ1-3, with D unclear. Trimming took 7 bases from V and 4 from J, leaving 8 bases between them. The CDR3 loop spans 12 amino acids. Germline-derived CDR1 and CDR2 are MDHEN and SYDVKM. In DNA, the CDR3 is TGTGCCAGCAACAGTCCCGGAAACACCATATATTTT. Its protein product is CASNSPGNTIYF. Together with reference TRBV28 and TRBJ1-3, the CDR3 gives the full variable domain: DVKVTQSSRYLVKRTGEKVFLECVQDMDHENMFWYRQDPGLGLRLIYFSYDVKMKEKGDIPEGYSVSREKKERFSLILESASTNQTSMYLCASNSPGNTIYFGEGSWLTVV.

The chain has TRBV19 and TRBJ2-1; D uncertain. Germline V gives CDR1 LNHDA, CDR2 SQIVND (reference sequence). Trimming took off 4 bases at V and 1 base at J, with 5 bases between the two ends. The CDR3 contains 13 residues. The CDR3, as DNA: TGTGCCAGTAGTACAGGTTCCTACAATGAGCAGTTCTTC. Encoded protein: CASSTGSYNEQFF.

This sequence joins TRBV11-3 and TRBJ2-1; either TRBD1 or TRBD2 may fit D (5 bases each). The CDR3 contains 15 residues. The V gene's germline CDR1 is SGHNT and CDR2 YENEEA. The ends were cut back, 1 base at V and 5 bases at J, with 12 bases in the middle. The CDR3 bases are TGTGCCAGCAGCTTAGTGGGGGATTCGGACAATGAGCAGTTCTTC. It specifies CASSLVGDSDNEQFF.

This clone showed up just a few times. The V gene is TRBV2, the J gene TRBJ1-2; D possibly corresponds to TRBD1 (5 bases). Germline V CDR1 and CDR2: SNHLY, FYNNEI. Trimming shortened V by 2 bases and J by 2 bases, and 9 bases separated the two germline ends. There are 14 residues in the CDR3. CDR3 sequence: CASSEWGVNYGYTF. The CDR3 DNA follows: TGTGCCAGCAGTGAATGGGGGGTGAACTATGGCTACACCTTC.

This clone appeared once. The chain combines TRBV11-2 with TRBJ1-6, with D perhaps matching TRBD1 (6 bases). This CDR3 comprises 15 residues. Trimming stripped 5 bases from V and 4 bases from J, with 12 bases between. Germline CDR1 is SGHAT and CDR2 is FQNNGV. CDR3 protein: CASSRSGTYNSPLHF. The CDR3 DNA sequence: TGTGCCAGCAGCCGTTCCGGGACATATAATTCACCCCTCCACTTT.

This clone has only one observation. The rearrangement uses TRBV5-1 and TRBJ2-5; maybe TRBD2 (6 bases). From germline, CDR1 is SGHRS and CDR2 YFSETQ. The CDR3 consists of 15 residues. V was cut by 2 bases and J by 5 bases, with 16 bases left in between. CDR3 protein: CASSFSGGDRETQYF. CDR3 sequence (DNA): TGCGCCAGCAGCTTTAGCGGAGGGGACCGGGAGACCCAGTACTTC. The variable domain in full, with the rest retrieved from reference TRBV5-1 and TRBJ2-5, is KAGVTQTPRYLIKTRGQQVTLSCSPISGHRSVSWYQQTPGQGLQFLFEYFSETQRNKGNFPGRFSGRQFSNSRSEMNVSTLELGDSALYLCASSFSGGDRETQYFGPGTRLLVL.